The present TCR beta chain was sequenced within a study of blood T cell repertoires in COVID-19. Overall study context: Some COVID-19 samples were acute and others convalescent; all came from the United States, Italy and Spain.

V lost 5 bases to trimming and J lost 5 bases; unmatched junction nucleotides: 4. The CDR3 consists of 13 residues. The germline CDR1 and CDR2 sequences are SEHNR and FQNEAQ (reference sequence). Authors' processing steps: Reference gene primer amplification yielded estimated nucleated cell counts. TCRdb's table, derived via immunoSEQ multiplex PCR, lists solely in-frame clones and lacks some. The DNA was the basis for D and trimming; V, J and clone size are from that table. Among approximately 140,000 clones, more than 75% were seen once, and the ten largest hold under 7.5%. Specimen: peripheral blood. The TCR comes from a man of 80 years or more with acute or convalescent COVID-19. This chain uses TRBV7-9 with TRBJ2-3, with 7 bases lining up with TRBD1. The CDR3 DNA reads TGTGCCAGCAGCGAGTACAGGGGAGATACGCAGTATTTT. The encoded protein is CASSEYRGDTQYF.